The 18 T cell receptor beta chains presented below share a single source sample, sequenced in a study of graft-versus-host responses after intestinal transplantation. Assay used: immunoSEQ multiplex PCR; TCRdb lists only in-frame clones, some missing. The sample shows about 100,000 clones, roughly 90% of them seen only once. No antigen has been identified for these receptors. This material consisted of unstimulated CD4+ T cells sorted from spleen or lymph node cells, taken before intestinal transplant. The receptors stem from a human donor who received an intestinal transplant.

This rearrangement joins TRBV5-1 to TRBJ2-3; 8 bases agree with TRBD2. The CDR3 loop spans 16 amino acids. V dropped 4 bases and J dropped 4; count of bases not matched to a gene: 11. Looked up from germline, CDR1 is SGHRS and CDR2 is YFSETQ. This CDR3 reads CASSPAPGLGADTQYF. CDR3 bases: TGCGCCAGCAGCCCAGCGCCGGGACTAGGGGCAGATACGCAGTATTTT.

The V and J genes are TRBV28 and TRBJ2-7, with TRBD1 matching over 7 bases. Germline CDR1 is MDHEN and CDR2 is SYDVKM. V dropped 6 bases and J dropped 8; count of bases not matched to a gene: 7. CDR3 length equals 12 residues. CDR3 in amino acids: CASRGHRGQQYF. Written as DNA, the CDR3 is TGTGCCAGCAGAGGCCACAGGGGACAGCAGTACTTC.

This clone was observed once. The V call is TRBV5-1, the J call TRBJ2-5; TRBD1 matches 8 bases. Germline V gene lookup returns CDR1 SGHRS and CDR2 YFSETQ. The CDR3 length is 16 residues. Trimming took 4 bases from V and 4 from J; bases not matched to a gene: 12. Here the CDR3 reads CASSARGDRGRETQYF. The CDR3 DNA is TGCGCCAGCAGCGCCCGGGGTGACAGGGGTCGAGAGACCCAGTACTTC.

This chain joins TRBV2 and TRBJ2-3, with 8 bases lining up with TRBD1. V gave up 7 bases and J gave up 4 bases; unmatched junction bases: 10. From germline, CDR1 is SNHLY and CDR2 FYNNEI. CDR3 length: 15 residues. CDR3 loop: CASKDRGVPPDTQYF. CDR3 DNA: TGTGCCAGCAAAGACAGGGGCGTCCCCCCAGATACGCAGTATTTT.

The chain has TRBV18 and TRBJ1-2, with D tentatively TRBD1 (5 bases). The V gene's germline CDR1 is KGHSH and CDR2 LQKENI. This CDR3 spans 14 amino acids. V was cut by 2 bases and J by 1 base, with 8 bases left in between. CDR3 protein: CASSPEGSNYGYTF. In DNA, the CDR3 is TGTGCCAGCTCACCAGAGGGGAGTAACTATGGCTACACCTTC. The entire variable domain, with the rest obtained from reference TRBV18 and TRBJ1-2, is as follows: NAGVMQNPRHLVRRRGQEARLRCSPMKGHSHVYWYRQLPEEGLKFMVYLQKENIIDESGMPKERFSAEFPKEGPSILRIQQVVRGDSAAYFCASSPEGSNYGYTFGSGTRLTVV.

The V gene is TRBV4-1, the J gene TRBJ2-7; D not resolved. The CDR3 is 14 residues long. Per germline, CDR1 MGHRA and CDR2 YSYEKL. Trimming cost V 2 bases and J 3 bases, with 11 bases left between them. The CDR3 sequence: CASSQQPGSYEQYF. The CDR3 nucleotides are TGCGCCAGCAGCCAACAGCCGGGCAGCTACGAGCAGTACTTC.

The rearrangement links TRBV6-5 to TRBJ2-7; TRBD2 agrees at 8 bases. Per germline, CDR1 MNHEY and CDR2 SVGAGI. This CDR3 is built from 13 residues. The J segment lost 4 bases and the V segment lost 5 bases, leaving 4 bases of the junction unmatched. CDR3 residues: CASSEEREYEQYF. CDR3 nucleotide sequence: TGTGCCAGCAGTGAAGAGCGGGAGTACGAGCAGTACTTC.

DNA of the CDR3: TGTGCCAGTAGTCTCTCGACAGGGCGCACAGATACGCAGTATTTT. Amino acids: CASSLSTGRTDTQYF. The chain links TRBV19 to TRBJ2-3; 7 nucleotides agree with TRBD1. Germline V gene lookup returns CDR1 LNHDA and CDR2 SQIVND (reference sequence). J lost 1 base, V lost 5 bases, and 6 bases had no gene match. The CDR3 is 15 residues long.

In DNA, the CDR3 is TGTGCCAGCAGCTTGATTATAGCGGGGGGGAGCACAGATACGCAGTATTTT. This sequence encodes CASSLIIAGGSTDTQYF. J is TRBJ2-3 and V is TRBV5-4, with TRBD2 matching over 11 bases. This CDR3 has 17 residues. Germline V gene lookup returns CDR1 SGHNT and CDR2 YYREEE (reference sequence). V shed 1 base, J shed 0 bases, and the junction held 4 bases outside the gene matches.

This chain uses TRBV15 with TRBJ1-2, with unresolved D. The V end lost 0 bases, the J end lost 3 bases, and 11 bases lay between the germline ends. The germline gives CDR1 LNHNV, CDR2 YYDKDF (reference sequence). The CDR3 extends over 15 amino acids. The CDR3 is CATSRDPPEYYGYTF. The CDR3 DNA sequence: TGTGCCACCAGCAGAGATCCCCCGGAGTACTATGGCTACACCTTC. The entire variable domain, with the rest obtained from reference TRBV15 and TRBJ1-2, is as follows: DAMVIQNPRYQVTQFGKPVTLSCSQTLNHNVMYWYQQKSSQAPKLLFHYYDKDFNNEADTPDNFQSRRPNTSFCFLDIRSPGLGDTAMYLCATSRDPPEYYGYTFGSGTRLTVV.

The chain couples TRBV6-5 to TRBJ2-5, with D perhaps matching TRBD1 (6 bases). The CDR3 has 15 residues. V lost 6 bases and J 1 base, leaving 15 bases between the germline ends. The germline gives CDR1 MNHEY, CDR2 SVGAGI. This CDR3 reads CASRSPRDTQETQYF. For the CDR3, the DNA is TGTGCCAGCAGGAGTCCCCGGGACACCCAAGAGACCCAGTACTTC.

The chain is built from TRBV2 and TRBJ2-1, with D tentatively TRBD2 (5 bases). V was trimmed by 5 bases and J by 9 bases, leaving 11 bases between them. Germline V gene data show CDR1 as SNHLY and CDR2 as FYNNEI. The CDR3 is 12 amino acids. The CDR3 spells CASSLDAGEQFF. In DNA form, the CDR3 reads TGTGCCAGCAGTTTGGACGCGGGTGAGCAGTTCTTC.

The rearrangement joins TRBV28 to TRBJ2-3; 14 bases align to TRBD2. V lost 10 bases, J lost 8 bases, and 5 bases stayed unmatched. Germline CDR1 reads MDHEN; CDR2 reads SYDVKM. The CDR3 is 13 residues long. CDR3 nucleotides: TGTGCCACGGGACTAGCGGGAGATGTTACGCAGTATTTT. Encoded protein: CATGLAGDVTQYF.

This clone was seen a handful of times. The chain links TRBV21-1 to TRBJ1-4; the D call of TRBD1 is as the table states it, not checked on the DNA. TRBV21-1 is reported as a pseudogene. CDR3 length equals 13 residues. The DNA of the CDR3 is TGTGCCAGCAGTAGGGGGCGGGATGAAAAACTGTTTTTT. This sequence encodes CASSRGRDEKLFF.

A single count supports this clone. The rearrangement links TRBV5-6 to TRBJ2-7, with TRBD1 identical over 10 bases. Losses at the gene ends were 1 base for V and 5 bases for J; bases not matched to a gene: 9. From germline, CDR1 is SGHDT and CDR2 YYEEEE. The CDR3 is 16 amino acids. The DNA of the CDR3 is TGTGCCAGCAGCTTGAGGGGGGGACAGGGGCTCCACGAGCAGTACTTC. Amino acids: CASSLRGGQGLHEQYF.

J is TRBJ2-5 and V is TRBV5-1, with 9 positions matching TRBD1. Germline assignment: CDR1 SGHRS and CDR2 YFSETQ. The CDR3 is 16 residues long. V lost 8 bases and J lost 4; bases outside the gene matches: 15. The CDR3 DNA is TGCGCCAGTAGATGGGTCACAGGGGGCGGCGGAGAGACCCAGTACTTC. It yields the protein CASRWVTGGGGETQYF.

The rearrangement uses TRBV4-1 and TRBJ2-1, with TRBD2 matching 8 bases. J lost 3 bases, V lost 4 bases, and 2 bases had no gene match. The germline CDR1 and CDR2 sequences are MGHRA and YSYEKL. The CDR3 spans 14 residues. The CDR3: CASSRGGNYNEQFF. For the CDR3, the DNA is TGCGCCAGCAGCCGCGGGGGGAACTACAATGAGCAGTTCTTC.

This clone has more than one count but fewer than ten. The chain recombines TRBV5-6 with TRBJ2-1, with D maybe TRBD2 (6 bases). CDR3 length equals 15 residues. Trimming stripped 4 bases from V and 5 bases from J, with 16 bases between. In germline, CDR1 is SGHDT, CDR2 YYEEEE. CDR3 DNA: TGTGCCAGCAGCCCGGGACTCCGGCCCGACAATGAGCAGTTCTTC. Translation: CASSPGLRPDNEQFF.